The 31 T cell receptor beta chains below were found in one sample sequenced in a study of cytomegalovirus exposure and HLA in healthy donors. PCR employed 60 Vbeta and 13 Jbeta primers. Sequenced by immunoSEQ multiplex PCR; TCRdb stores in-frame clones only, minus some. This table has tens of thousands of clones, around three quarters appearing once. The sample consisted of PBMCs. Receptor source: a woman in her forties or fifties in good health and CMV-seropositive.

The J gene is TRBJ2-7, the V gene TRBV4-1, with 10 bases aligning to TRBD2. There are 17 residues in the CDR3. V gave up 4 bases and J gave up 2 bases; unmatched junction bases: 11. Germline V CDR1 and CDR2: MGHRA, YSYEKL. The CDR3 sequence is CASSPGVAGGGTYEQYF. The CDR3 coding sequence is TGCGCCAGCAGCCCGGGGGTAGCGGGAGGAGGGACCTACGAGCAGTACTTC.

The chain is built from TRBV7-9 and TRBJ1-2; no definite D call. Germline assignment: CDR1 SEHNR and CDR2 FQNEAQ (reference sequence). The CDR3 is 15 amino acids. Trimming stripped 0 bases from V and 7 bases from J, with 15 bases between. CDR3 sequence (DNA): TGTGCCAGCAGCTTAGCAGTCGTACAGAAGAGTGGCTACACCTTC. This gives the protein CASSLAVVQKSGYTF.

V usage is TRBV28 and J usage is TRBJ1-2; D not certain. This CDR3 has 13 residues. In germline, CDR1 is MDHEN, CDR2 SYDVKM. V gave up 6 bases and J gave up 2 bases, with 10 bases separating them. The CDR3 coding sequence is TGTGCCAGCAGGATACGAGGGAACTATGGCTACACCTTC. The encoded protein is CASRIRGNYGYTF.

A remark on this clone: The sample carries other DNA sequences with the same CDR3. The chain links TRBV10-3 to TRBJ1-2; perhaps TRBD1 as D (5 bases). The CDR3 runs 14 residues. Trimming shortened V by 2 bases and J by 1 base, and 8 bases separated the two germline ends. Germline CDR1 ENHRY, CDR2 SYGVKD. CDR3 sequence: CAISEQGFNYGYTF. For the CDR3, the DNA is TGTGCCATCAGTGAGCAGGGCTTTAACTATGGCTACACCTTC.

The sample holds a few counts of this clone. The rearrangement uses TRBV18 and TRBJ1-6; TRBD1 is a possible D gene (5 bases). V gave up 3 bases and J gave up 4 bases, with 16 bases separating them. Germline loops: CDR1 KGHSH, CDR2 LQKENI. The CDR3 loop spans 17 amino acids. CDR3: CASSPLPGGNYNSPLHF. The CDR3 coding sequence is TGTGCCAGCTCACCCCTGCCGGGGGGGAATTATAATTCACCCCTCCACTTT.

The chain employs TRBV6-5 and TRBJ1-2; 12 bases fit TRBD1. Germline values: CDR1 MNHEY, CDR2 SVGAGI. This CDR3 is built from 14 residues. Trimming removed 6 bases from V and 7 bases from J; junction bases left unmatched: 6. CDR3 region: CASRTGTGGGGYTF. The CDR3 nucleotides are TGTGCCAGCAGGACCGGGACAGGGGGCGGTGGCTACACCTTC.

This rearrangement joins TRBV4-3 to TRBJ1-4; weak D call: TRBD1 (5 bases). Germline V gene sequence: CDR1 LGHNA, CDR2 YSLEER. V gave up 1 base and J gave up 8 bases, with 11 bases separating them. The CDR3 loop spans 14 amino acids. The CDR3 sequence: CASSQGQGTEKLFF. In nucleotides, the CDR3 is TGCGCCAGCAGCCAAGGCCAGGGTACCGAAAAACTGTTTTTT.

This clone was counted only a few times. The CDR3 loop is CASSPSTDNYGYTF. CDR3 sequence (DNA): TGTGCCAGCTCACCTTCGACAGACAACTATGGCTACACCTTC. The J gene is TRBJ1-2, the V gene TRBV18; possible D gene TRBD1, 5 bases. V was cut by 3 bases and J by 2 bases, with 10 bases left in between. Per the germline V gene, CDR1 is KGHSH and CDR2 is LQKENI. This CDR3 is built from 14 residues.

The genes are TRBV7-2 and TRBJ1-4; maybe TRBD1 (5 bases). V lost 5 bases to trimming and J lost 2 bases, with 9 bases between them. Germline V gene sequence: CDR1 SGHTA, CDR2 FQGNSA. CDR3 size: 14 residues. CDR3 in amino acids: CASSLGGTNEKLFF. The DNA of the CDR3 is TGTGCCAGCAGCCTGGGGGGGACTAATGAAAAACTGTTTTTT.

J is TRBJ1-2 and V is TRBV6-6; D perhaps matches TRBD1 (5 bases). V was pared by 2 bases and J by 2 bases, with 9 bases between. Germline CDR1 MNHNY, CDR2 SVGAGI (reference sequence). This CDR3 has 14 residues. The CDR3 loop is CASSYTAGNYGYTF. The CDR3 DNA reads as TGTGCCAGCAGTTACACGGCAGGGAACTATGGCTACACCTTC.

The rearrangement joins TRBV10-2 to TRBJ1-5; TRBD1 agrees at 9 bases. J was trimmed by 7 bases and V by 7 bases; bases with no gene match: 11. The CDR3 length is 15 residues. The germline V gene has CDR1 WSHSY and CDR2 SAAADI. The CDR3 DNA reads as TGCGCCAGCAACCAGGGACAGGGCAACGGGCAGCCCCAGCATTTT. Its translation is CASNQGQGNGQPQHF.

This rearrangement joins TRBV7-2 to TRBJ2-2, with D possibly TRBD2 on 6 matching bases. The CDR3 runs 14 residues. Trimming removed 3 bases at V and 7 bases at J, with 12 bases between. CDR1 SGHTA and CDR2 FQGNSA come from the germline V gene. CDR3 bases: TGTGCCAGCAGCTTCACTGGGGGGTTCGGGGAGCTGTTTTTT. Translation gives CASSFTGGFGELFF.

The chain joins TRBV5-6 to TRBJ1-1, with TRBD1 matching 7 bases. Per the germline V gene, CDR1 is SGHDT and CDR2 is YYEEEE. This CDR3 is built from 14 residues. V was pared by 4 bases and J by 1 base, with 4 bases of the junction left unmatched. For the CDR3, the DNA is TGTGCCAGCAGCGCTAGGACAGGGAACACTGAAGCTTTCTTT. It yields the protein CASSARTGNTEAFF.

CDR3 DNA: TGTGCCAGCAGACCATGGGGGGAGGTCGGGGCCAACGTCCTGACTTTC. Protein product: CASRPWGEVGANVLTF. This rearrangement joins TRBV28 to TRBJ2-6; possibly TRBD2 for D (6 bases). The CDR3 sequence is 16 residues long. Germline loops: CDR1 MDHEN, CDR2 SYDVKM. V shed 6 bases and J shed 4 bases, with 16 bases lying between them.

The CDR3 sequence is CASSLGLPSTDTQYF. The DNA for the CDR3 is TGCGCCAGCAGCCTTGGACTACCCAGCACAGATACGCAGTATTTT. This sequence joins TRBV4-1 and TRBJ2-3, with D possibly matching TRBD2 (6 bases). The CDR3 loop spans 15 amino acids. V was shortened by 4 bases and J by 0 bases, with 11 bases between the two germline ends. The germline CDR1 and CDR2 sequences are MGHRA and YSYEKL.

This rearrangement joins TRBV5-6 to TRBJ2-3; D gene unclear. This CDR3 region has 15 residues. V gave up 5 bases and J gave up 1 base, with 14 bases separating them. The V gene's germline CDR1 is SGHDT and CDR2 YYEEEE. The CDR3 nucleotides read TGTGCCAGCAGTCCCACCCCGGCGGGCACAGATACGCAGTATTTT. Residues: CASSPTPAGTDTQYF.

The rearrangement uses TRBV7-2 and TRBJ2-5; D uncertain. In germline, CDR1 is SGHTA, CDR2 FQGNSA. Trimming stripped 5 bases from V and 4 bases from J, with 11 bases between. The CDR3 consists of 13 residues. CDR3 nucleotide sequence: TGTGCCAGCAGCCCCTACTCAGGAGAGACCCAGTACTTC. Residues: CASSPYSGETQYF.

This clone was observed a few times. This chain connects TRBV11-2 to TRBJ2-1, with D uncertain. Trimming left V 1 base short and J 4 bases short, with 11 bases between. The length of the CDR3 is 15 residues. From germline, CDR1 is SGHAT and CDR2 FQNNGV. CDR3 in amino acids: CASSLAGVGYNEQFF. The CDR3 coding sequence is TGTGCCAGCAGCTTAGCAGGCGTCGGATACAATGAGCAGTTCTTC.

This clone was observed a single time. The gene calls are TRBV5-1 and TRBJ2-3, with 7 bases that match TRBD2. CDR1 SGHRS and CDR2 YFSETQ come from the germline V gene. The CDR3 covers 14 residues. V lost 4 bases to trimming and J lost 2 bases; unmatched junction nucleotides: 4. In DNA, the CDR3 is TGCGCCAGCAGCCTAGGGAGGGACACAGATACGCAGTATTTT. It yields the protein CASSLGRDTDTQYF.

CDR3 coding DNA: TGCGCCAGCAGTCGATGGTCGGGGGTCGGGAACACTGAAGCTTTCTTT. Its translation: CASSRWSGVGNTEAFF. The chain has TRBV4-3 and TRBJ1-1, with a weak D call TRBD1 (5 bases). Looked up from germline, CDR1 is LGHNA and CDR2 is YSLEER. This CDR3 is built from 16 residues. V lost 6 bases to trimming and J lost 1 base, with 18 bases between them.

The chain employs TRBV9 and TRBJ2-7; tentative D call: TRBD2 (5 bases). The CDR3 totals 13 residues. Germline V CDR1 and CDR2: SGDLS, YYNGEE. V was shortened by 0 bases and J by 5 bases, with 9 bases between the two germline ends. CDR3 amino acids: CASSVGGNDEQYF. CDR3 sequence (DNA): TGTGCCAGCAGCGTAGGAGGGAACGACGAGCAGTACTTC.

The chain has TRBV4-1 and TRBJ1-4, with D perhaps TRBD1 (6 bases). V gave up 2 bases and J gave up 7 bases, with 14 bases separating them. The CDR3 runs 15 residues. Germline CDR1 is MGHRA and CDR2 is YSYEKL. The CDR3 DNA reads as TGCGCCAGCAGCCAAAACAGGGATGCGGGTGAAAAACTGTTTTTT. Residues: CASSQNRDAGEKLFF.

This chain uses TRBV6-4 with TRBJ2-3; 7 nucleotides align to TRBD2. The CDR3 has 12 residues. The V segment lost 4 bases and the J segment 8 bases; nucleotides outside the gene matches: 3. Germline V CDR1 and CDR2: MRHNA, SNTAGT. CDR3 sequence (DNA): TGTGCCAGCAGTGCCCCGGGGGGTACGCAGTATTTT. Translated: CASSAPGGTQYF.

The V and J genes are TRBV7-2 and TRBJ1-2; TRBD1 matches at 9 bases. After removal of 6 bases from V and 7 bases from J, the junction contained 3 bases not matched to a gene. Germline CDR1 is SGHTA and CDR2 is FQGNSA. The CDR3 is made up of 12 amino acids. This CDR3 is CASSTGGGGYTF. The CDR3 DNA is TGTGCCAGCAGTACAGGGGGCGGTGGCTACACCTTC.

The chain carries TRBV27 and TRBJ2-2; TRBD2 agrees at 15 bases. Germline loops: CDR1 MNHEY, CDR2 SMNVEV (reference sequence). J was trimmed by 6 bases and V by 5 bases; bases with no gene match: 10. CDR3 size: 18 residues. This CDR3 reads CASSLGLAGGPRAGELFF. The CDR3 region has the DNA TGTGCCAGCAGTCTCGGACTAGCGGGAGGGCCTAGGGCCGGGGAGCTGTTTTTT.

The J gene is TRBJ2-2, the V gene TRBV5-4; the match to TRBD1 covers 8 bases. Trimming removed 0 bases from V and 3 bases from J; junction bases left unmatched: 4. Germline CDR1 and CDR2: SGHNT and YYREEE (reference sequence). The CDR3 contains 16 residues. The CDR3 DNA reads as TGTGCCAGCAGCTTGGCCGGACAGGGTTACACCGGGGAGCTGTTTTTT. It codes for CASSLAGQGYTGELFF.

V is TRBV18 and J is TRBJ1-1; no reliable D call. The germline CDR1 and CDR2 sequences are KGHSH and LQKENI. V lost 3 bases to trimming and J lost 0 bases, with 8 bases between them. This CDR3 region has 14 residues. This chain's CDR3 is CASSPNSLNTEAFF. Here the CDR3 DNA reads TGTGCCAGCTCACCCAACAGTTTGAACACTGAAGCTTTCTTT.

CDR3 sequence: CASSSGGGLSYEQYF. The CDR3 nucleotides read TGCGCCAGCAGCTCCGGGGGGGGACTCTCCTACGAGCAGTACTTC. The chain combines TRBV5-1 with TRBJ2-7, with 8 bases identical to TRBD2. The V gene end was trimmed by 3 bases and the J gene end by 0 bases; junction bases not matched to a gene: 5. The germline V gene encodes CDR1 SGHRS and CDR2 YFSETQ. The CDR3 has 15 amino acids.

This clone was seen more than once but under ten times. A junction boundary mismatches the germline segment, possibly from a read error. This chain joins TRBV7-9 and TRBJ1-1; D call uncertain. From germline, CDR1 is SEHNR and CDR2 FQNEAQ (reference sequence). CDR3 size: 17 residues. The CDR3 nucleotides read TGTTCCAGCAGCTTATCCGGGTCTCTAGAGGTGGACACTGAAGCTTTCTTT. Amino acids: CSSSLSGSLEVDTEAFF.

The chain joins TRBV25-1 to TRBJ2-1; D is uncertain. The CDR3 extends over 14 amino acids. V was pared by 6 bases and J by 4 bases, with 13 bases between. Germline assignment: CDR1 MGHDK and CDR2 SYGVNS. DNA for the CDR3: TGTGCCAGCAGCCTTTCTTCTATATACAATGAGCAGTTCTTC. The encoded protein is CASSLSSIYNEQFF.

The V gene is TRBV28, the J gene TRBJ2-7, with TRBD1 identical over 12 bases. With 5 bases clipped from V and 5 bases from J, the junction kept 16 bases outside the gene matches. The CDR3 loop spans 18 amino acids. Germline loops: CDR1 MDHEN, CDR2 SYDVKM. The CDR3 reads CASSPPTGTGGAFDEQYF. As DNA, the CDR3 is TGTGCCAGCAGTCCTCCAACCGGGACAGGGGGCGCCTTCGACGAGCAGTACTTC.